These 27 T cell receptor beta chains originate from one sample sequenced in a study of T cell responses to AZD1222 COVID-19 vaccine. Data came from immunoSEQ multiplex PCR; TCRdb stores just in-frame clones and leaves some out. The sample has approximately 100,000 clones; around 94% are singletons. The specimen comprised peripheral blood, sampled on day 0 of AZD1222 vaccination. The receptors derive from an adult in good health.

The gene calls are TRBV2 and TRBJ1-6; D gene uncertain. CDR1 is SNHLY and CDR2 is FYNNEI in the germline V gene. V was cut by 1 base and J by 13 bases, with 14 bases left in between. There are 14 residues in the CDR3. CDR3 in DNA: TGTGCCAGCAGTGAAGAAATTAGGATTCTGCCCCTCCACTTT. This translates into CASSEEIRILPLHF. The full variable domain, completed using reference TRBV2 and TRBJ1-6, is EPEVTQTPSHQVTQMGQEVILRCVPISNHLYFYWYRQILGQKVEFLVSFYNNEISEKSEIFDDQFSVERPDGSNFTLKIRSTKLEDSAMYFCASSEEIRILPLHFGNGTRLTVT.

The chain links TRBV7-9 to TRBJ1-2; 10 bases are a match to TRBD1. The CDR3 is made up of 17 amino acids. V lost 4 bases, J lost 7 bases, and 15 bases stayed unmatched. Germline loops: CDR1 SEHNR, CDR2 FQNEAQ (reference sequence). The CDR3 loop is CASSSFGAGTGATGYTF. The CDR3, as DNA: TGTGCCAGCAGCTCTTTTGGAGCCGGGACAGGGGCTACTGGCTACACCTTC.

V and J are TRBV20-1 and TRBJ1-5; D is ambiguous. The CDR3 is made up of 15 amino acids. Germline V lookup: CDR1 DFQATT, CDR2 SNEGSKA (reference sequence). The V and J ends lost 3 bases and 0 bases respectively, with 12 bases between them. The CDR3 region is CSASKARNSNQPQHF. Written as DNA, the CDR3 is TGCAGTGCTAGTAAGGCCAGGAATAGCAATCAGCCCCAGCATTTT.

The chain has TRBV19 and TRBJ1-2; maybe TRBD1 (5 bases). Trimming took 7 bases from V and 10 from J, leaving 16 bases between them. Germline CDR1 and CDR2: LNHDA and SQIVND (reference sequence). The CDR3 spans 12 residues. The CDR3 DNA is TGTGCCAGTACCTATCCCCAGGGTAACTACACCTTC. Its translation: CASTYPQGNYTF. Looking up the rest from reference TRBV19 and TRBJ1-2 gives the full variable domain: DGGITQSPKYLFRKEGQNVTLSCEQNLNHDAMYWYRQDPGQGLRLIYYSQIVNDFQKGDIAEGYSVSREKKESFPLTVTSAQKNPTAFYLCASTYPQGNYTFGSGTRLTVV.

This chain joins TRBV7-2 and TRBJ2-3, with 7 bases fitting TRBD1. The trim removed 1 base at V and 6 bases at J, leaving 4 bases unmatched. The CDR3 has 14 amino acids. Per germline, CDR1 SGHTA and CDR2 FQGNSA. The CDR3 nucleotides read TGTGCCAGCAGCTTAGGAATCAGGGGGGATACGCAGTATTTT. Its protein product is CASSLGIRGDTQYF.

The chain joins TRBV7-2 to TRBJ1-3, with D uncertain. Germline CDR1 SGHTA, CDR2 FQGNSA. The length of the CDR3 is 15 residues. The ends were cut back, 4 bases at V and 0 bases at J, with 10 bases in the middle. CDR3: CASSSGRNSGNTIYF. The CDR3 DNA follows: TGTGCCAGCAGCTCCGGACGTAACTCTGGAAACACCATATATTTT.

The chain has TRBV6-2 or TRBV6-3 and TRBJ1-1; no definite D call. The CDR3 runs to 12 residues. In germline, CDR1 is MNHEY, CDR2 SVGEGT. Trimming stripped 1 base from V and 5 bases from J, with 5 bases between. The DNA of the CDR3 is TGTGCCAGCAGTTACTGGGGAACTGAAGCTTTCTTT. Translating it yields CASSYWGTEAFF.

The chain has TRBV7-3 and TRBJ2-3; TRBD1 aligns across 8 bases. CDR1 and CDR2 from the germline V gene are SGHTA and FQGTGA. CDR3 size: 17 residues. V trimming: 5 bases; J trimming: 5 bases; junction bases outside the gene matches: 15. CDR3 region: CASSELGQGAYEDTQYF. The CDR3 region has the DNA TGTGCCAGCAGCGAACTGGGCCAGGGGGCTTATGAAGATACGCAGTATTTT.

This sequence joins TRBV5-7 and TRBJ2-3, with 8 bases that match TRBD1. TRBV5-7 is classed as an ORF, of uncertain function. J was trimmed by 2 bases and V by 5 bases; bases with no gene match: 13. This CDR3 comprises 17 residues. The CDR3 DNA reads as TGTGCCAGCAGATTTTTCCACCGGGACAGGTACACAGATACGCAGTATTTT. This sequence encodes CASRFFHRDRYTDTQYF.

V is TRBV6-6 and J is TRBJ1-2, with D unresolved. The CDR3 length is 14 residues. Germline assignment: CDR1 MNHNY and CDR2 SVGAGI (reference sequence). V lost 2 bases and J lost 5, with 12 bases in between. The CDR3 sequence: CASSYRARGYGYTF. The CDR3 region has the DNA TGTGCCAGCAGTTACCGGGCAAGAGGGTATGGCTACACCTTC.

V and J are TRBV7-9 and TRBJ2-2; 10 bases agree with TRBD1. Germline CDR1 SEHNR, CDR2 FQNEAQ (reference sequence). V lost 4 bases, J lost 5 bases, and 7 bases stayed unmatched. This CDR3 region has 16 residues. CDR3 sequence (DNA): TGTGCCAGCAGCTCCGGACAGGGGGTCATAACCGGGGAGCTGTTTTTT. Amino acids: CASSSGQGVITGELFF.

This chain uses TRBV28 with TRBJ1-1, with 9 bases aligning to TRBD1. CDR1 and CDR2 (germline): MDHEN, SYDVKM. The CDR3 runs to 15 residues. V lost 4 bases to trimming and J lost 3 bases; unmatched junction nucleotides: 6. The CDR3 bases are TGTGCCAGCAGTTGGACAGGGGAAGTGGACACTGAAGCTTTCTTT. It codes for CASSWTGEVDTEAFF.

The chain employs TRBV5-8 and TRBJ1-1; 9 nucleotides line up with TRBD1. CDR1 SGHTS and CDR2 YDEGEE come from the germline V gene. This CDR3 comprises 16 residues. J was trimmed by 1 base and V by 1 base; bases with no gene match: 5. Written as DNA, the CDR3 is TGTGCCAGCAGCTTGTTACAGGGGGCTCCGAACACTGAAGCTTTCTTT. Protein: CASSLLQGAPNTEAFF.

This sequence joins TRBV27 and TRBJ1-1, with D unresolved. The V end was cut by 6 bases, the J end by 0 bases, with 8 bases between. The CDR3 runs to 13 residues. Germline V gene sequence: CDR1 MNHEY, CDR2 SMNVEV (reference sequence). The CDR3 is CASSLTLNTEAFF. The CDR3 DNA reads as TGTGCCAGCAGCCTTACTTTGAACACTGAAGCTTTCTTT.

This chain uses TRBV11-1 with TRBJ1-2, with 8 nucleotides matching TRBD1. CDR1 and CDR2 from the germline V gene are SGHAT and FQDESV (reference sequence). With 6 bases clipped from V and 1 base from J, the junction kept 7 bases outside the gene matches. This CDR3 spans 15 amino acids. The DNA for the CDR3 is TGTGCCAGCAGTAAAGGGACAGGCTTTAACTATGGCTACACCTTC. This sequence encodes CASSKGTGFNYGYTF.

CDR3 sequence (DNA): TGTGCCTCACAAGGAAACACCATATATTTT. Its protein product is CASQGNTIYF. The chain has TRBV28 and TRBJ1-3, with D unresolved. V gave up 11 bases and J gave up 4 bases, with 6 bases separating them. This CDR3 has 10 residues. CDR1 MDHEN and CDR2 SYDVKM come from the germline V gene.

The V and J genes are TRBV7-9 and TRBJ1-3; D is uncertain. Germline V gives CDR1 SEHNR, CDR2 FQNEAQ (reference sequence). Trimming cost V 10 bases and J 0 bases, with 19 bases left between them. This CDR3 spans 16 amino acids. This chain's CDR3 is CAILLPTFDSGNTIYF. The CDR3, as DNA: TGTGCCATCCTCTTACCGACTTTCGACTCTGGAAACACCATATATTTT.

The J gene is TRBJ2-5, the V gene TRBV6-5, with D perhaps assigned TRBD1 or TRBD2 (6 bases each). CDR1 and CDR2 from the germline V gene are MNHEY and SVGAGI. The CDR3 contains 14 residues. Trimming left V 5 bases short and J 5 bases short, with 15 bases between. For the CDR3, the DNA is TGTGCCAGCAGTACCCTGCAGGGGAGGGAGACCCAGTACTTC. This sequence encodes CASSTLQGRETQYF.

The chain is built from TRBV3-1 (or the pseudogene TRBV3-2) and TRBJ2-5; 11 bases are shared with TRBD2. Trimming at V came to 1 base and at J to 4 bases, leaving 5 bases not matched to a gene. CDR1 LGHDT and CDR2 YNNKEL come from the germline V gene (reference sequence). The length of the CDR3 is 16 residues. CDR3 protein: CASSQATSGGSETQYF. DNA of the CDR3: TGTGCCAGCAGCCAAGCTACTAGCGGGGGATCAGAGACCCAGTACTTC.

The chain uses TRBV5-4 and TRBJ2-3, with D unclear. Germline CDR1 SGHNT, CDR2 YYREEE (reference sequence). V shed 3 bases and J shed 6 bases, with 17 bases lying between them. The CDR3 loop spans 15 amino acids. Here the CDR3 DNA reads TGTGCCAGCAGCTCCCCGCTTAGGCCCCAGGATACGCAGTATTTT. Translation gives CASSSPLRPQDTQYF.

The chain joins TRBV6-5 to TRBJ1-1, with 9 bases lining up with TRBD1. Germline V gene sequence: CDR1 MNHEY, CDR2 SVGAGI. The CDR3 has 15 amino acids. The trim removed 2 bases at V and 6 bases at J, leaving 7 bases unmatched. The CDR3 is CASSYEGQGLAEAFF. CDR3 nucleotides: TGTGCCAGCAGTTACGAGGGACAGGGCTTGGCTGAAGCTTTCTTT.

The V and J genes are TRBV6-5 and TRBJ1-2; D gene ambiguous. Trimming cost V 6 bases and J 0 bases, with 5 bases left between them. The germline V gene encodes CDR1 MNHEY and CDR2 SVGAGI. This CDR3 spans 12 amino acids. The CDR3 DNA sequence: TGTGCCAGCAGCGCCTCTAACTATGGCTACACCTTC. Protein product: CASSASNYGYTF.

The V call is TRBV9, the J call TRBJ2-2; D is unclear. V lost 0 bases, J lost 4 bases, and 10 bases lay in between. This CDR3 spans 15 amino acids. Germline V gene sequence: CDR1 SGDLS, CDR2 YYNGEE. CDR3 sequence: CASSVGQATTGELFF. The CDR3 DNA reads as TGTGCCAGCAGCGTAGGGCAGGCAACCACCGGGGAGCTGTTTTTT.

J is TRBJ1-6 and V is TRBV7-8, with a possible D match to TRBD1 (5 bases). CDR3 length: 17 amino acids. The V gene lost 3 bases and the J gene lost 6 bases, with 18 bases spanning the gap. Per germline, CDR1 SGHVS and CDR2 FQNEAQ. CDR3 nucleotides: TGTGCCAGCAGCTTTTACCGACCGGGACTCTTTAATTCACCCCTCCACTTT. It codes for CASSFYRPGLFNSPLHF.

The sample holds a few counts of this clone. The chain is built from TRBV19 and TRBJ1-2, with 10 bases that match TRBD1. The J segment lost 6 bases and the V segment lost 4 bases, leaving 8 bases of the junction unmatched. The CDR3 has 15 residues. The germline gives CDR1 LNHDA, CDR2 SQIVND (reference sequence). The CDR3 here is CASSRNRDRGHGYTF. In DNA, the CDR3 is TGTGCCAGTAGTAGGAACCGGGACAGGGGTCATGGCTACACCTTC. Drawing the rest from reference TRBV19 and TRBJ1-2, the complete variable domain is DGGITQSPKYLFRKEGQNVTLSCEQNLNHDAMYWYRQDPGQGLRLIYYSQIVNDFQKGDIAEGYSVSREKKESFPLTVTSAQKNPTAFYLCASSRNRDRGHGYTFGSGTRLTVV.

This clone has only one observation. The chain links TRBV11-3 to TRBJ2-1; D is unresolved. The CDR3 sequence is 11 residues long. Germline lookup yields CDR1 SGHNT and CDR2 YENEEA. V gave up 5 bases and J gave up 3 bases, with 2 bases separating them. CDR3 sequence (DNA): TGTGCCAGCAGCGGCTACAATGAGCAGTTCTTC. Residues: CASSGYNEQFF.

The chain is built from TRBV3-1 (or the pseudogene TRBV3-2) and TRBJ2-7, with a tentative D call TRBD2 (7 bases). This CDR3 is built from 15 residues. V was clipped by 1 base and J by 2 bases, with 12 bases between them. CDR1 is LGHDT and CDR2 is YNNKEL in the germline V gene (reference sequence). The CDR3: CASSQGGGVAYEQYF. The CDR3 coding sequence is TGTGCCAGCAGCCAAGGAGGGGGGGTGGCCTACGAGCAGTACTTC.